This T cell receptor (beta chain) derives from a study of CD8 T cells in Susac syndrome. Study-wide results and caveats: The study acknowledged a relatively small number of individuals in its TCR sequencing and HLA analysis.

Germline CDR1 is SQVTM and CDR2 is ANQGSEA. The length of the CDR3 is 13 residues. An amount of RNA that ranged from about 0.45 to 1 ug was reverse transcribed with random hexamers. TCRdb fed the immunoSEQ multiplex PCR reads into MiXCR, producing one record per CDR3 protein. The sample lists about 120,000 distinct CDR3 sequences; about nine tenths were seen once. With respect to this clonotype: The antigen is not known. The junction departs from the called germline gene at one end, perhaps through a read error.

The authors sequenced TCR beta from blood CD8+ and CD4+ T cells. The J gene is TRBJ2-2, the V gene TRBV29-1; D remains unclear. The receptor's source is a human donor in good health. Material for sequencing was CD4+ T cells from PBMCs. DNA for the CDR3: TGTGGCAGAGATAAAGCACACACCGGGGAGCTGTTTTTT. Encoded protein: CGRDKAHTGELFF.